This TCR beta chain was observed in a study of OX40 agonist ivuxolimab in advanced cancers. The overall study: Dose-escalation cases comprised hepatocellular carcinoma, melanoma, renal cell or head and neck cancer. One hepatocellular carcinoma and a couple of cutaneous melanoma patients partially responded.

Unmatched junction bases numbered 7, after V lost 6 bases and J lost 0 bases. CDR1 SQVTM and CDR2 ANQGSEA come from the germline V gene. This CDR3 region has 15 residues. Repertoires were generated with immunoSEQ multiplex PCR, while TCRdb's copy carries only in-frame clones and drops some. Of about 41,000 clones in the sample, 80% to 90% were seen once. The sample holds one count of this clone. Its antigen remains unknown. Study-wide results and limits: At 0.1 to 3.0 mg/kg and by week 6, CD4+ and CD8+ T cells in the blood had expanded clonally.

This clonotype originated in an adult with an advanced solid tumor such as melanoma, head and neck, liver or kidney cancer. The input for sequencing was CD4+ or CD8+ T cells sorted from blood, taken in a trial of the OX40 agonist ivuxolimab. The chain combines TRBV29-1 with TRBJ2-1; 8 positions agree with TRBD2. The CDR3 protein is CSVTSGPSSYNEQFF. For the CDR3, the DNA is TGCAGCGTCACTAGCGGACCGAGCTCCTACAATGAGCAGTTCTTC.